Listed below are T cell receptor beta chains from one sample, sequenced in a study of blood T cell repertoires in COVID-19. Sequencing was performed with immunoSEQ multiplex PCR; in TCRdb, only in-frame clones are kept and a portion is missing. The repertoire holds fewer than 120,000 clones, with roughly 82% as singletons. Sample: peripheral blood. The origin of the receptors is a woman aged 60-70 years with acute or convalescent COVID-19. CDR3s include the opening cysteine and the closing phenylalanine or tryptophan. The D gene is left open where the match is weak. Size values are once, few and many counts, or a class for expanded clones, and some rows have none.

CDR3aa: CASSVDGGSYEQYF
CDR3nt: TGTGCCAGCAGCGTAGACGGGGGCTCCTACGAGCAGTACTTC
len: 14
v_gene: TRBV9
j_gene: TRBJ2-7
d_gene: NA
abundance: NA

CDR3aa: CASSNGQGGRETQYF
CDR3nt: TGCGCCAGCAGCAACGGACAGGGGGGTCGAGAGACCCAGTACTTC
len: 15
v_gene: TRBV5-1
j_gene: TRBJ2-5
d_gene: TRBD1
abundance: NA

CDR3aa: CATSDSPTGQPYSNQPQHF
CDR3nt: TGTGCCACCAGTGATTCCCCCACAGGTCAGCCCTATAGCAATCAGCCCCAGCATTTT
len: 19
v_gene: TRBV24-1
j_gene: TRBJ1-5
d_gene: NA
abundance: few

CDR3aa: CASSSYTGTGNTIYF
CDR3nt: TGTGCCAGCAGCTCCTATACAGGGACCGGAAACACCATATATTTT
len: 15
v_gene: TRBV6-2/TRBV6-3
j_gene: TRBJ1-3
d_gene: NA
abundance: NA

CDR3aa: CASSFYGTGVYNEQFF
CDR3nt: TGTGCCAGCAGCTTTTACGGGACAGGGGTCTACAATGAGCAGTTCTTC
len: 16
v_gene: TRBV11-2
j_gene: TRBJ2-1
d_gene: TRBD1
abundance: once

CDR3aa: CASIELAGDGSYNEQFF
CDR3nt: TGTGCCAGCATAGAATTAGCGGGGGACGGCTCCTACAATGAGCAGTTCTTC
len: 17
v_gene: TRBV28
j_gene: TRBJ2-1
d_gene: TRBD2
abundance: NA

CDR3aa: CASRDRVYTGELFF
CDR3nt: TGTGCCAGCAGGGACAGGGTATATACCGGGGAGCTGTTTTTT
len: 14
v_gene: TRBV27
j_gene: TRBJ2-2
d_gene: TRBD1
abundance: NA

CDR3aa: CASDRQGTEEQYF
CDR3nt: TGTGCCAGCGATAGACAGGGTACAGAGGAGCAGTACTTC
len: 13
v_gene: TRBV5-6
j_gene: TRBJ2-7
d_gene: TRBD1
abundance: NA

CDR3aa: CASTSLGGGYYGYTF
CDR3nt: TGTGCCAGCACCTCTTTAGGCGGGGGCTACTATGGCTACACCTTC
len: 15
v_gene: TRBV11-2
j_gene: TRBJ1-2
d_gene: NA
abundance: NA

CDR3aa: CATSRETAQETQYF
CDR3nt: TGTGCCACCAGCAGAGAAACAGCCCAAGAGACCCAGTACTTC
len: 14
v_gene: TRBV15
j_gene: TRBJ2-5
d_gene: NA
abundance: NA

CDR3aa: CASSLEGQGGNIQYF
CDR3nt: TGTGCCAGCTCCCTTGAGGGCCAAGGCGGGAACATTCAGTACTTC
len: 15
v_gene: TRBV6-5
j_gene: TRBJ2-4
d_gene: NA
abundance: NA

CDR3aa: CASSLVAGGTDTQYF
CDR3nt: TGTGCCAGCAGCTTGGTGGCAGGTGGCACAGATACGCAGTATTTT
len: 15
v_gene: TRBV5-6
j_gene: TRBJ2-3
d_gene: NA
abundance: NA

CDR3aa: CSALGSSGYEQFF
CDR3nt: TGCAGCGCCCTAGGCTCTAGCGGATATGAGCAGTTCTTC
len: 13
v_gene: TRBV29-1
j_gene: TRBJ2-1
d_gene: TRBD2
abundance: once

CDR3aa: CASSQDTVGYTF
CDR3nt: TGTGCCAGCAGCCAAGATACGGTTGGCTACACCTTC
len: 12
v_gene: TRBV3-1/TRBV3-2
j_gene: TRBJ1-2
d_gene: NA
abundance: NA

CDR3aa: CASSQDGRGEGGTQYF
CDR3nt: TGTGCCAGCAGCCAAGATGGTAGGGGCGAAGGGGGGACCCAGTACTTC
len: 16
v_gene: TRBV3-1/TRBV3-2
j_gene: TRBJ2-5
d_gene: NA
abundance: NA

CDR3aa: CASSMTGGDYGYTF
CDR3nt: TGTGCCAGTAGTATGACAGGGGGCGACTATGGCTACACCTTC
len: 14
v_gene: TRBV19
j_gene: TRBJ1-2
d_gene: TRBD1
abundance: NA

CDR3aa: CASSPGTGSNQPQHF
CDR3nt: TGTGCCAGCAGCCCAGGAACGGGGAGCAATCAGCCCCAGCATTTT
len: 15
v_gene: TRBV5-6
j_gene: TRBJ1-5
d_gene: NA
abundance: once

CDR3aa: CASKVSGGAEETQYF
CDR3nt: TGTGCCAGCAAGGTTAGCGGGGGGGCCGAGGAGACCCAGTACTTC
len: 15
v_gene: TRBV7-2
j_gene: TRBJ2-5
d_gene: TRBD2
abundance: NA

CDR3aa: CASRAGTVSNQPQHF
CDR3nt: TGTGCCAGCAGAGCCGGGACAGTTAGCAATCAGCCCCAGCATTTT
len: 15
v_gene: TRBV2
j_gene: TRBJ1-5
d_gene: TRBD1
abundance: NA

CDR3aa: CASSLLGARSGNTIYF
CDR3nt: TGTGCCAGCAGCTTGTTAGGGGCAAGGTCTGGAAACACCATATATTTT
len: 16
v_gene: TRBV5-6
j_gene: TRBJ1-3
d_gene: NA
abundance: NA

CDR3aa: CASSQEKGGTEAFF
CDR3nt: TGCGCCAGCAGCCAAGAAAAGGGGGGGACTGAAGCTTTCTTT
len: 14
v_gene: TRBV4-3
j_gene: TRBJ1-1
d_gene: NA
abundance: NA

CDR3aa: CASSRGLAVTTGELFF
CDR3nt: TGTGCCAGCAGCCGGGGACTAGCGGTAACCACCGGGGAGCTGTTTTTT
len: 16
v_gene: TRBV9
j_gene: TRBJ2-2
d_gene: TRBD2
abundance: NA

CDR3aa: CASSQDTGGDEAFF
CDR3nt: TGCGCCAGCAGCCAAGATACGGGGGGGGATGAAGCTTTCTTT
len: 14
v_gene: TRBV4-3
j_gene: TRBJ1-1
d_gene: NA
abundance: NA

CDR3aa: CASSPGQATDTQYF
CDR3nt: TGTGCCAGCAGTCCGGGACAGGCAACAGATACGCAGTATTTT
len: 14
v_gene: TRBV6-5
j_gene: TRBJ2-3
d_gene: TRBD1
abundance: NA

CDR3aa: CATSDPTSGGAGEQFF
CDR3nt: TGTGCCACCAGTGATCCGACTAGCGGGGGGGCGGGTGAGCAGTTCTTC
len: 16
v_gene: TRBV24-1
j_gene: TRBJ2-1
d_gene: TRBD2
abundance: NA

CDR3aa: CASSLGQPGNTIYF
CDR3nt: TGTGCCAGCAGCCTGGGACAGCCTGGAAACACCATATATTTT
len: 14
v_gene: TRBV7-6
j_gene: TRBJ1-3
d_gene: TRBD1
abundance: NA

CDR3aa: CASSIAARGSYEQYF
CDR3nt: TGTGCCAGTAGTATAGCAGCGCGGGGCTCCTACGAGCAGTACTTC
len: 15
v_gene: TRBV19
j_gene: TRBJ2-7
d_gene: NA
abundance: NA

CDR3aa: CASSLRLAGGRRTDTQYF
CDR3nt: TGTGCCAGCAGTCTCCGACTAGCGGGGGGGAGACGCACAGATACGCAGTATTTT
len: 18
v_gene: TRBV2
j_gene: TRBJ2-3
d_gene: TRBD2
abundance: NA